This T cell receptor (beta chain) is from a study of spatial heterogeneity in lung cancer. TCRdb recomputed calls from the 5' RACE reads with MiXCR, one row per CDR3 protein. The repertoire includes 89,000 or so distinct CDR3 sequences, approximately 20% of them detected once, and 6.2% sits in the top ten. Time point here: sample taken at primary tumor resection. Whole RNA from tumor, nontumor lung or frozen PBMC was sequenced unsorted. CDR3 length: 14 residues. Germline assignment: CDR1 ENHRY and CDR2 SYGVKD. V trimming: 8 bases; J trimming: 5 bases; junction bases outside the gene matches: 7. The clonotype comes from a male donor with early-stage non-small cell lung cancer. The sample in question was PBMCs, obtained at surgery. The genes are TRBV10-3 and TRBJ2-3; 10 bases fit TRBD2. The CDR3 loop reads CAILPGTSVDTQYF. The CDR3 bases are TGTGCCATCTTACCCGGGACTAGCGTAGATACGCAGTATTTT.